This is a list of T cell receptor beta chains from one sample in a study of blood T cell repertoires in COVID-19. The repertoire was sequenced with immunoSEQ multiplex PCR; TCRdb's copy has only in-frame clones and lacks some. In the table there are approximately 87,000 clones, 80% to 90% of which are singletons. The sample taken for sequencing was peripheral blood. The receptor source for this set is a woman older than 75 with acute or convalescent COVID-19. CDR3s include the opening cysteine and the closing phenylalanine or tryptophan. A D gene is named only where the DNA matches it firmly. Rows give clone size only sometimes, using once, few, many, or a class for an expanded clone.

cdr3_length	v_call	j_call	d_call	clone_size	cdr3_aa	cdr3_nt
15	TRBV6-2/TRBV6-3	TRBJ1-6	NA	NA	CASSTGTFYNSPLHF	TGTGCCAGCAGTACCGGGACATTTTATAATTCACCCCTCCACTTT
17	TRBV11-3	TRBJ1-2	TRBD1	NA	CASSPRQGEKDGHGYTF	TGTGCCAGCAGCCCTAGACAGGGGGAGAAGGACGGCCATGGCTACACCTTC
14	TRBV10-1	TRBJ2-3	NA	NA	CASSDGGSTDTQYF	TGCGCCAGCAGTGACGGGGGTAGCACAGATACGCAGTATTTT
14	TRBV6-1	TRBJ1-2	NA	NA	CASSEAQGDYGYTF	TGTGCCAGCAGTGAAGCACAGGGTGACTATGGCTACACCTTC
14	TRBV6-5	TRBJ1-2	NA	NA	CASRDNGANYGYTF	TGTGCCAGCAGAGATAACGGAGCTAACTATGGCTACACCTTC
13	TRBV13	TRBJ1-2	TRBD1	NA	CASTNDRGRGYTF	TGTGCCAGCACCAATGACAGGGGGCGAGGCTACACCTTC
16	TRBV4-2	TRBJ2-2	TRBD2	NA	CASSRRSGDGSGELFF	TGTGCCAGCAGCCGGCGGAGCGGGGACGGCTCCGGGGAGCTGTTTTTT
14	TRBV18	TRBJ1-4	NA	few	CASARDKGNEKLFF	TGTGCCAGCGCCCGGGACAAGGGTAATGAAAAACTGTTTTTT
11	TRBV6-6	TRBJ2-3	NA	NA	CASTYTDTQYF	TGTGCCAGCACCTACACAGATACGCAGTATTTT
15	TRBV27	TRBJ2-7	NA	NA	CASRYVAGITYEQYF	TGTGCCAGCCGCTATGTGGCGGGGATAACCTACGAGCAGTACTTC
13	TRBV6-6	TRBJ1-1	NA	NA	CASRNREGTEAFF	TGTGCCAGCAGGAACAGGGAGGGCACTGAAGCTTTCTTT
14	TRBV18	TRBJ2-1	TRBD2	NA	CASSPGTIYNEQFF	TGTGCCAGCTCACCCGGGACTATCTACAATGAGCAGTTCTTC
16	TRBV5-1	TRBJ2-1	TRBD2	NA	CASSARTSGGVNEQFF	TGCGCCAGCAGCGCGAGGACTAGCGGGGGGGTCAATGAGCAGTTCTTC
14	TRBV9	TRBJ2-1	TRBD2	NA	CASSAKTGTNKQFF	TGTGCCAGCAGCGCTAAGACCGGGACTAACAAGCAGTTCTTC
14	TRBV29-1	TRBJ2-5	NA	NA	CSVALDRNQETQYF	TGCAGCGTTGCCCTCGACAGGAATCAAGAGACCCAGTACTTC
12	TRBV3-1/TRBV3-2	TRBJ2-7	NA	once	CASSQPSYEQYF	TGTGCCAGCAGCCAACCATCCTACGAGCAGTACTTC